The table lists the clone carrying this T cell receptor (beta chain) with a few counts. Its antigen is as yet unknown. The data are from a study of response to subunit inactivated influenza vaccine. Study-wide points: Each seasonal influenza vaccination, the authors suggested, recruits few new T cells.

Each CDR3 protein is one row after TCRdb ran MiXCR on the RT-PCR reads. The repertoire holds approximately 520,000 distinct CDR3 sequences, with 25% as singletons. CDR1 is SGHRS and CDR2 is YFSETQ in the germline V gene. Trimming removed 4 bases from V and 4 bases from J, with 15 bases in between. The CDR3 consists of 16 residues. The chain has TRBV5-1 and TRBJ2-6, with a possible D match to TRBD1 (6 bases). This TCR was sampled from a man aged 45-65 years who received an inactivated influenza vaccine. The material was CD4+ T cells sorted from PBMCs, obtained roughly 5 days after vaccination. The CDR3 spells CASSASTGLGANVLTF. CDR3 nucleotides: TGCGCCAGCAGCGCAAGTACAGGGTTAGGGGCCAACGTCCTGACTTTC.